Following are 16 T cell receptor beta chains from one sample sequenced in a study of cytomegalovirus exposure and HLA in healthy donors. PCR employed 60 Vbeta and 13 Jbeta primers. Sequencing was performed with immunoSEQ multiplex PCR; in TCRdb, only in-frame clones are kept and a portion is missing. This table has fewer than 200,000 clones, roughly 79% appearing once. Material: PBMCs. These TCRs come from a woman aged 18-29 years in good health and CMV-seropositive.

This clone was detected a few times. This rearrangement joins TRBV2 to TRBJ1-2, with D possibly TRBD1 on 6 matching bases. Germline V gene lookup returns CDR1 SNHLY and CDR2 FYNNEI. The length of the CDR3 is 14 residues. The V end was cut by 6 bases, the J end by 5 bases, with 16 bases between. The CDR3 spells CASRIEQGLYGYTF. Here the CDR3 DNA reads TGTGCCAGCAGGATCGAACAGGGCCTATATGGCTACACCTTC.

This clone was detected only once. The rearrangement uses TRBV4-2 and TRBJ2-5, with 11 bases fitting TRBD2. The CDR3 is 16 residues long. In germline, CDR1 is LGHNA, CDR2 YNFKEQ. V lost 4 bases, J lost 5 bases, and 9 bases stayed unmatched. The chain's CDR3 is CASSPFSGGASETQYF. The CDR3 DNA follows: TGTGCCAGCAGCCCATTTAGCGGGGGGGCCTCGGAGACCCAGTACTTC.

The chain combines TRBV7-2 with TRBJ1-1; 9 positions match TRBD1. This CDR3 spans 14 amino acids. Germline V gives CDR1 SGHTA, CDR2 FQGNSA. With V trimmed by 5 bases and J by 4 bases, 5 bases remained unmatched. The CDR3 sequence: CASSRGQGGTEAFF. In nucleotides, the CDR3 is TGTGCCAGCAGCCGGGGACAGGGCGGCACTGAAGCTTTCTTT.

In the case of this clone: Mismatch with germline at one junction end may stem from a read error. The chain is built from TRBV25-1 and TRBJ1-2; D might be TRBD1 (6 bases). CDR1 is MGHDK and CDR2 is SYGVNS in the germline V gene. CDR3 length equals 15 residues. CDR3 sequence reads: CVSSEFPGEIHGYTF. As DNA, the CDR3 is TGTGTCAGCAGTGAATTTCCAGGGGAGATTCATGGCTACACCTTC.

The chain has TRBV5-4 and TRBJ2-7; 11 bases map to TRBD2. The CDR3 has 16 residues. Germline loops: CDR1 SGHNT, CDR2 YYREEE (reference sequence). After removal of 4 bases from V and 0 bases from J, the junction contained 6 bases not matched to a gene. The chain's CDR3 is CASSAETSGVSYEQYF. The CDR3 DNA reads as TGTGCCAGCAGCGCTGAGACTAGCGGGGTCTCCTACGAGCAGTACTTC.

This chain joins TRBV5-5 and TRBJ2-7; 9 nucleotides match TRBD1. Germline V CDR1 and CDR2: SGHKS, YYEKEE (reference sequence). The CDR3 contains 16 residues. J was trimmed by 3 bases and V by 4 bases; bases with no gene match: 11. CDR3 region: CASSGITGGDGYEQYF. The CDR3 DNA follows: TGTGCCAGCAGCGGGATTACAGGGGGCGACGGCTACGAGCAGTACTTC.

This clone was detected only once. The chain's CDR3 is CASSYGSSYNSPLHF. The CDR3 DNA sequence: TGTGCCAGCAGTTACGGTAGCTCCTATAATTCACCCCTCCACTTT. This chain joins TRBV6-5 and TRBJ1-6; no clear D gene. The CDR3 is 15 residues long. Looked up from germline, CDR1 is MNHEY and CDR2 is SVGAGI. Trimming took off 2 bases at V and 0 bases at J, with 5 bases between the two ends.

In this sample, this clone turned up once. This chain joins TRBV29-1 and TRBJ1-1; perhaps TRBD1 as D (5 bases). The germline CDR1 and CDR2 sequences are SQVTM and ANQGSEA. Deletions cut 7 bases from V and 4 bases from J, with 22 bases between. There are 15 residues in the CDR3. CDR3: CSAGGALKLGTEAFF. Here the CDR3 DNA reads TGCAGCGCCGGAGGGGCCCTCAAATTAGGCACTGAAGCTTTCTTT.

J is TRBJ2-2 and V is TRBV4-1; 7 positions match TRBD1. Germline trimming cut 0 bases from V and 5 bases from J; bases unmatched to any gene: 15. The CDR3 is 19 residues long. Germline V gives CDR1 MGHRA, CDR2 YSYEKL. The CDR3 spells CASSQDPRNPGTETGELFF. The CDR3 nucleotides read TGCGCCAGCAGCCAAGATCCCAGAAATCCCGGGACAGAAACCGGGGAGCTGTTTTTT.

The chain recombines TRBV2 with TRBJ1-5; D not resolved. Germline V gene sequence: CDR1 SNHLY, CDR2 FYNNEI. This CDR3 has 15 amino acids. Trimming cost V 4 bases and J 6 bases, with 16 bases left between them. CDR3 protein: CASSGTGSRGQPQHF. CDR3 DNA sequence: TGTGCCAGCAGTGGTACCGGGTCTCGAGGTCAGCCCCAGCATTTT.

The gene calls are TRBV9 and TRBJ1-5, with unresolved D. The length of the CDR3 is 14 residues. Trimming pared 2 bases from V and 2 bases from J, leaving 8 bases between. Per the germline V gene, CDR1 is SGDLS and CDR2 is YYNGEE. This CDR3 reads CASSVEGGNQPQHF. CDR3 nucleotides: TGTGCCAGCAGCGTCGAGGGTGGCAATCAGCCCCAGCATTTT.

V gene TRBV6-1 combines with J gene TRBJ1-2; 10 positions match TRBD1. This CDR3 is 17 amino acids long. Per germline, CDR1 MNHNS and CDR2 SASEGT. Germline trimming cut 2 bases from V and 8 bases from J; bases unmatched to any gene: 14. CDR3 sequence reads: CASSEQGTGVLLRGYTF. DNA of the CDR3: TGTGCCAGCAGTGAACAAGGGACAGGGGTCCTCCTAAGGGGCTACACCTTC.

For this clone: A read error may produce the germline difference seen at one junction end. CDR3: CASSKAGGQETQYF. DNA for the CDR3: TGTGCCAGCAGTAAAGCAGGGGGCCAAGAGACCCAGTACTTC. The V gene is TRBV6-1, the J gene TRBJ2-5; 7 bases fit TRBD1. Germline V gene sequence: CDR1 MNHNS, CDR2 SASEGT. This CDR3 has 14 residues.

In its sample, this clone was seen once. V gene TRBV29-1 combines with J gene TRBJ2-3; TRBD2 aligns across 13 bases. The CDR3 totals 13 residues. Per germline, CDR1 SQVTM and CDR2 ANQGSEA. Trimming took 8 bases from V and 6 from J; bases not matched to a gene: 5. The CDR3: CSTGLAGADTQYF. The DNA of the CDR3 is TGCAGCACAGGACTAGCGGGGGCCGATACGCAGTATTTT.

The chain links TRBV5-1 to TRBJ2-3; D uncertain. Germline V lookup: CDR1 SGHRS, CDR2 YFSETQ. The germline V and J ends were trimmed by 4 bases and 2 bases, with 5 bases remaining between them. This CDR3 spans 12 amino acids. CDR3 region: CASSINTDTQYF. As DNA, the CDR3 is TGCGCCAGCAGCATCAACACAGATACGCAGTATTTT.

Here the CDR3 DNA reads TGTGCCAGCAGTTTAAGGGGGAGTACTGAAGCTTTCTTT. Translated, it gives CASSLRGSTEAFF. The chain uses TRBV27 and TRBJ1-1; a possible D gene is TRBD1 (6 bases). Germline CDR1 MNHEY, CDR2 SMNVEV (reference sequence). The CDR3 runs to 13 residues. Trimming removed 2 bases at V and 5 bases at J, with 9 bases between.